These 4 T cell receptor beta chains originate from one sample sequenced in a study of cytomegalovirus exposure and HLA in healthy donors. In the PCR, 60 Vbeta and 13 Jbeta primers were used. Sequencing used immunoSEQ multiplex PCR; TCRdb keeps in-frame clones, though not all of them. The data contain approximately 100,000 clones, about 59% of them seen just once; the ten biggest clones take up around 4%. Sample: PBMCs. The source of these receptors is a man aged 30 to 39 in good health and CMV-seropositive.

The chain combines TRBV5-1 with TRBJ2-5; possible D gene TRBD1, 6 bases. V was clipped by 5 bases and J by 2 bases, with 19 bases between them. CDR3 length: 16 amino acids. The germline CDR1 and CDR2 sequences are SGHRS and YFSETQ. CDR3 nucleotide sequence: TGCGCCAGCAGGTCCAACCGGGACAAGGGGCAAGAGACCCAGTACTTC. Amino acid sequence: CASRSNRDKGQETQYF.

This chain uses TRBV6-5 with TRBJ1-2, with 7 bases identical to TRBD1. Trimming removed 0 bases from V and 4 bases from J; junction bases left unmatched: 8. This CDR3 has 16 amino acids. Germline loops: CDR1 MNHEY, CDR2 SVGAGI. The CDR3 sequence is CASSYSGPYRGYGYTF. CDR3 in DNA: TGTGCCAGCAGTTACTCCGGTCCCTACAGGGGCTATGGCTACACCTTC.

This chain links TRBV2 with TRBJ2-7; D possibly corresponds to TRBD2 (5 bases). Germline assignment: CDR1 SNHLY and CDR2 FYNNEI. The CDR3 is 13 amino acids. V lost 7 bases, J lost 2 bases, and 12 bases lay in between. CDR3 region: CASTPPGTYEQYF. CDR3 coding DNA: TGTGCCAGCACACCTCCGGGGACCTACGAGCAGTACTTC.

This clone was counted a single time. This rearrangement joins TRBV6-9 to TRBJ2-7; TRBD2 agrees at 13 bases. The CDR3 is 16 residues long. J lost 2 bases, V lost 5 bases, and 6 bases had no gene match. Germline lookup yields CDR1 MNHGY and CDR2 SVAAGI. For the CDR3, the DNA is TGTGCCAGCAGTCAGGGACTAGCGGGGAGAACCTACGAGCAGTACTTC. It encodes CASSQGLAGRTYEQYF.